This T cell receptor beta chain appears in the sequencing data of a study of blood T cell repertoires in COVID-19. As for the study in general: Whether acute or convalescent, the COVID-19 samples came from the United States, Italy and Spain. T cells, B-cell-depleted T cells, or PBMCs supplied cDNA or gDNA.

CDR3 length equals 16 residues. V lost 3 bases, J lost 4 bases, and 9 bases stayed unmatched. Germline loops: CDR1 MGHDK, CDR2 SYGVNS. Original data processing: Quantification of nucleated cells was approximated via reference gene primer amplification. Sequenced by immunoSEQ multiplex PCR; TCRdb stores in-frame clones only, minus some. V, J and clone size were drawn from that table, and D and trimming were deduced from the DNA. This sample has fewer than 100,000 clones, with roughly 87% found just once. This clone came up once. The origin of this receptor is a man aged 45-65 years with acute or convalescent COVID-19. The rearrangement links TRBV25-1 to TRBJ1-2; 9 nucleotides match TRBD1. Material for sequencing was peripheral blood. The CDR3 loop reads CASSDQHRTGVYGYTF. For the CDR3, the DNA is TGTGCCAGCAGTGACCAACATCGGACAGGGGTCTATGGCTACACCTTC.